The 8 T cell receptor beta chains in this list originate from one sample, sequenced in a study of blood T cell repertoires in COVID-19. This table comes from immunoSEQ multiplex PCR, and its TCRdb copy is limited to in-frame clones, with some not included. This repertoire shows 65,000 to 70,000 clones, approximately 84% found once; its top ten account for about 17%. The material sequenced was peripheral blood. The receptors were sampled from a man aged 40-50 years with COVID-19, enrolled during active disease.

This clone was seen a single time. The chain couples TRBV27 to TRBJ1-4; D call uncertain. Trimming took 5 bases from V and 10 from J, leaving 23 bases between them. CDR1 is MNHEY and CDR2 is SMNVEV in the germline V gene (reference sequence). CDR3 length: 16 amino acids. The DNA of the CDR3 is TGTGCCAGCAGTCCATATACCCCCGGCGCGGTGCGAAAACTGTTTTTT. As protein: CASSPYTPGAVRKLFF.

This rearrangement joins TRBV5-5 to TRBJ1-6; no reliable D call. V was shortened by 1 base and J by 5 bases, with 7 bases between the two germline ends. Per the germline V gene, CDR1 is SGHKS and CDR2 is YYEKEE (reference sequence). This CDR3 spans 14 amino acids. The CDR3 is CASSLWRDNSPLHF. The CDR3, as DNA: TGTGCCAGCAGCTTGTGGCGGGATAATTCACCCCTCCACTTT.

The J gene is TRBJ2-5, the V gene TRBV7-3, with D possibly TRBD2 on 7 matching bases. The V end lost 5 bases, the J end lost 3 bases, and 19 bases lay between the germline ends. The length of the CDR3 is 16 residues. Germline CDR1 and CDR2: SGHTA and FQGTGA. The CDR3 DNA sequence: TGTGCCAGCAGCCCAGTGGGGGGGCCCGGAGAAGAGACCCAGTACTTC. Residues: CASSPVGGPGEETQYF.

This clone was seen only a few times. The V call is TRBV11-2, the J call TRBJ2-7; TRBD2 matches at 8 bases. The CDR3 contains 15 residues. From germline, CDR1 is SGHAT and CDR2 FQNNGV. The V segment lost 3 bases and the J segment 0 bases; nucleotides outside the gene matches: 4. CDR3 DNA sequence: TGTGCCAGCAGCTTTAGCGGGGCGAGCTCCTACGAGCAGTACTTC. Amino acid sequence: CASSFSGASSYEQYF.

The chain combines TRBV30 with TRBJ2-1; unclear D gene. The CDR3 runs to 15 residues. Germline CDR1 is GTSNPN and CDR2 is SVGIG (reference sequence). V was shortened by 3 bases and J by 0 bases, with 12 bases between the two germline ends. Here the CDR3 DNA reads TGTGCCTGGAGACCAGGCCAAAGCTCCTACAATGAGCAGTTCTTC. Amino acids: CAWRPGQSSYNEQFF.

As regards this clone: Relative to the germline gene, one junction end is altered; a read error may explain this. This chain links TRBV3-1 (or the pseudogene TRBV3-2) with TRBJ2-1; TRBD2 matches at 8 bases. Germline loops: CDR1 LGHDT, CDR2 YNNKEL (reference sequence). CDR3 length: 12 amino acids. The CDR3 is CASSPTGRGLVF. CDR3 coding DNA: TGTGCCAGCAGCCCCACCGGGAGGGGTCTCGTCTTC.

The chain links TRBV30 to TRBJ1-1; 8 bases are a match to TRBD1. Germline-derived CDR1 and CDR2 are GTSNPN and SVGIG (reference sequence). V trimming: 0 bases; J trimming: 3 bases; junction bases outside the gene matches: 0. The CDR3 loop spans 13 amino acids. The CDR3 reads CAWSVQGDTEAFF. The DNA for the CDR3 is TGTGCCTGGAGTGTACAGGGGGACACTGAAGCTTTCTTT.

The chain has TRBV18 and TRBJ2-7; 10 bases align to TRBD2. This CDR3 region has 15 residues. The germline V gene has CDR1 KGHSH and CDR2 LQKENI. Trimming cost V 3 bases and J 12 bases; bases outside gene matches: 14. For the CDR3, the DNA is TGTGCCAGCTCACCGATTCCCGGGACTAGCGATTATCCGTACTTC. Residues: CASSPIPGTSDYPYF. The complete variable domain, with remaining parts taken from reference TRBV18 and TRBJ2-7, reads NAGVMQNPRHLVRRRGQEARLRCSPMKGHSHVYWYRQLPEEGLKFMVYLQKENIIDESGMPKERFSAEFPKEGPSILRIQQVVRGDSAAYFCASSPIPGTSDYPYFGPGTRLTVT.